This T cell receptor (beta chain) was identified in a study of blood T cell repertoires in COVID-19. Across the whole study: Sites in the United States, Italy and Spain provided acute and convalescent COVID-19 samples.

The germline V gene has CDR1 MGHRA and CDR2 YSYEKL. V was shortened by 2 bases and J by 9 bases, with 14 bases between the two germline ends. CDR3 length: 14 amino acids. Study processing details: Using reference gene primer amplification, nucleated cell counts were estimated. TCRdb's table, derived via immunoSEQ multiplex PCR, lists solely in-frame clones and lacks some. That table is the source of V, J and clone size, and D and trimming were worked out from the DNA. The sample has about 170,000 clones; over 65% are singletons. Ages ranged from roughly 18 to 95 years, with residence in about two dozen US areas. Before being deemed recovered, Cohort 3 donors had two negative PCRs, clearance, or symptom resolution.

The chain combines TRBV4-1 with TRBJ2-1; D may be TRBD1 (6 bases). The sequence was obtained from a woman aged 45-65 years who had recovered from COVID-19. Sequenced input: PBMCs or T cells enriched from blood (not recorded which). The CDR3 region is CASSQNQGTGEQFF. The CDR3 DNA sequence: TGCGCCAGCAGCCAAAATCAGGGGACGGGTGAGCAGTTCTTC.